This TCR beta chain was identified in a study of blood T cell repertoires in COVID-19. Whole-study context: Sites in the United States, Italy and Spain provided acute and convalescent COVID-19 samples. PBMCs, B-cell-depleted T cells, or T cells provided the cDNA or gDNA that made up the material.

Per the original methods: By means of reference gene primer amplification, nucleated cell counts were estimated. The assay was immunoSEQ multiplex PCR, and TCRdb's table has in-frame clones only and misses some. V, J and clone size were drawn from that table, and D and trimming were deduced from the DNA. The sample holds tens of thousands of clones, about nine tenths seen once. The CDR3 extends over 15 amino acids. The V segment lost 9 bases and the J segment 5 bases; nucleotides outside the gene matches: 14. Germline-derived CDR1 and CDR2 are MDHEN and SYDVKM. The chain carries TRBV28 and TRBJ2-7; 9 bases line up with TRBD2. The source of this sequence is a woman aged 50 to 60 in a cohort sampled during active COVID-19. Specimen: peripheral blood. The DNA for the CDR3 is TGTGCCAGTCGGGAATGGCGGGGGGGAGGGCACGAGCAGTACTTC. Protein: CASREWRGGGHEQYF.